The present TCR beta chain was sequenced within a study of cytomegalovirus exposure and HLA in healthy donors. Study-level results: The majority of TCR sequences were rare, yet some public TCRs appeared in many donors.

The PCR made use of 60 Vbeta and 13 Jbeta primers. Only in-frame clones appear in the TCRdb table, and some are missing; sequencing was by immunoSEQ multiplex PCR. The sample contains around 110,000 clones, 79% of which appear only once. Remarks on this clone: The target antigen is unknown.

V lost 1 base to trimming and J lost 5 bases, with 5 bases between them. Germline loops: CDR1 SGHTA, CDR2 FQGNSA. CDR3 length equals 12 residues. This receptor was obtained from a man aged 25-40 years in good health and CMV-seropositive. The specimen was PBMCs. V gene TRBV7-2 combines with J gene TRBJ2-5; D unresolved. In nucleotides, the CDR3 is TGTGCCAGCAGCTTAGTTGGCGAGACCCAGTACTTC. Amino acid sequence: CASSLVGETQYF.